The source of this T cell receptor beta chain is a study of a mutant IDH1 vaccine in newly diagnosed glioma. Turning to the study itself: Treated patients comprised roughly 60% males and around 38% females, mean age about 43 years. Visits V12 and V13 fell at weeks 35 and 47, respectively.

Trimming removed 4 bases at V and 1 base at J, with 12 bases between. Per the germline V gene, CDR1 is MGHRA and CDR2 is YSYEKL. The CDR3 is 15 residues long. Measured with immunoSEQ multiplex PCR; TCRdb has only the in-frame clones, and not every one. The sample includes tens of thousands of clones, 80% to 95% of them seen just once. Study-wide results and limits: Pseudoprogression apparently tracked independently of changes in top peripheral T cell clonotypes.

Regarding time point: week 47, end of study. Each dose of the vaccine consisted of 300 ug of mutant IDH1 20-mer peptide, with topical imiquimod. Tumors from donors were new WHO grade 3 or 4 IDH1-mutant astrocytomas with ATRX loss. Note on this clone: Its antigen is undetermined.

The specimen was PBMCs, collected from a glioma patient whose treatment included an IDH1 peptide vaccine. This TCR was sampled from a middle-aged woman with glioma. The rearrangement joins TRBV4-1 to TRBJ2-3; D assignment may be TRBD1 or TRBD2 (5 bases each). CDR3 in DNA: TGCGCCAGCAGCCCGGGTGGGGGTGGCACAGATACGCAGTATTTT. Residues: CASSPGGGGTDTQYF.